This paragraph reports one T cell receptor (beta chain). The data originate from a study of cytomegalovirus exposure and HLA in healthy donors. The PCR contained 60 Vbeta and 13 Jbeta primers. Libraries were prepared by immunoSEQ multiplex PCR; TCRdb keeps only in-frame clonotypes and omits some of them. The table shows under 250,000 clones, with approximately 80% occurring only once. Healthy bone marrow donors supplied every sample. Trimming took 8 bases from V and 1 from J, leaving 11 bases between them. Per the germline V gene, CDR1 is ENHRY and CDR2 is SYGVKD. This CDR3 region has 13 residues. The chain joins TRBV10-3 to TRBJ1-1; D uncertain. The sequence was collected from a woman between 55 and 75 years old in good health and CMV-seropositive. Source material: PBMCs. The CDR3 DNA is TGTGCCATCTCTACAGACGGGAACACTGAAGCTTTCTTT. Amino acid sequence: CAISTDGNTEAFF.